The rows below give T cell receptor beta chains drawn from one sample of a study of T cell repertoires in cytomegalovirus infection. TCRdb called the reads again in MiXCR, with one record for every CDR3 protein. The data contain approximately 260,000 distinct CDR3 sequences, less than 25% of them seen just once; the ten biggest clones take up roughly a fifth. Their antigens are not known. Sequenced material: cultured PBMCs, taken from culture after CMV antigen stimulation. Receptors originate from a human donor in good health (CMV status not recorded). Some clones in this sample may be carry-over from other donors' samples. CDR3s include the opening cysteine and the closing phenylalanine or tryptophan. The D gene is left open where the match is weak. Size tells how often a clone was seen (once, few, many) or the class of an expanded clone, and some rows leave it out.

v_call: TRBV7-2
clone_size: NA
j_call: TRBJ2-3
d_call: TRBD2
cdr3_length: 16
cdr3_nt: TGTGCCAGCAGCTTATTTCGGACTAGCGGGACAGATACGCAGTATTTT
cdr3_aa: CASSLFRTSGTDTQYF

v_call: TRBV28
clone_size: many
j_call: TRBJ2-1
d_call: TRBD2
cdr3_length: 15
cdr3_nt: TGTGCCAGCAGCCCTTCGGCTAGCGGGTACAATGAGCAGTTCTTC
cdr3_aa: CASSPSASGYNEQFF

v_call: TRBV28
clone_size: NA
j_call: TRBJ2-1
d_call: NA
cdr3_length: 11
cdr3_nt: TGTGCCAGCAGGGGACTGAATGAGCAGTTCTTC
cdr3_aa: CASRGLNEQFF

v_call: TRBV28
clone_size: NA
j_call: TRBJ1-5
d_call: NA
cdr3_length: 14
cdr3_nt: TGTGCCAGCAGGTGGGGGGGCGCTGATCAGCCCCAGCATTTT
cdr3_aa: CASRWGGADQPQHF

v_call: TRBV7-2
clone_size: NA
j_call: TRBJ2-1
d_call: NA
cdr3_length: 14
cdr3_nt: TGTGCCAGCAGCCCTCCCGGAACGATAGATGAGCAGTTCTTC
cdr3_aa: CASSPPGTIDEQFF

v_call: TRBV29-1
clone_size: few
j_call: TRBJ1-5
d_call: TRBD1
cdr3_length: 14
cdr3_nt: TGCAGCGTTGGGGGACAGGGTAGCAATCAGCCCCAGCATTTT
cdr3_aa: CSVGGQGSNQPQHF

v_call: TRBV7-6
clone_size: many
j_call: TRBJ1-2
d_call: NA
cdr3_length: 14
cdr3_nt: TGTGCCAGCAGCCCCGACCGATCCTTGGATGGCTACACCTTC
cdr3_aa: CASSPDRSLDGYTF

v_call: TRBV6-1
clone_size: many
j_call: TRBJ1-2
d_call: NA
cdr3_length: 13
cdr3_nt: TGTGCCAGCCGGGAGCGAGGCCTCTATGGCTACACCTTC
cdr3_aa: CASRERGLYGYTF

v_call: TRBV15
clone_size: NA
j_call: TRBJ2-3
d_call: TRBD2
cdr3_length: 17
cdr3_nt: TGTGCCACCCGCCGGGCCTTCTGGGGAGGGGTCCCAGATACGCAGTATTTT
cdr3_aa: CATRRAFWGGVPDTQYF

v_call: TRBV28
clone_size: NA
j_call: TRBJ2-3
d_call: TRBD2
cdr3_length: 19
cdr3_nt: TGTGCCAGCAGTTCCCCTGGACTAGCGGGAGGGCCGTTGCAAGATACGCAGTATTTT
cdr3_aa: CASSSPGLAGGPLQDTQYF

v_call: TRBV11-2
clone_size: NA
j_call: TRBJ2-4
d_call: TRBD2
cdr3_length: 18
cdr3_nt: TGTGCCAGCAGCCATATCCCTTTTTGGGGAGGGTCCAAAAACATTCAGTACTTC
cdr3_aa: CASSHIPFWGGSKNIQYF

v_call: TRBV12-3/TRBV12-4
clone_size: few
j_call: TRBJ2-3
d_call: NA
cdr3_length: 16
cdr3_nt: TGTGCCAGCAGTTTAAGAACAGCCGCCCGCACAGATACGCAGTATTTT
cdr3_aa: CASSLRTAARTDTQYF

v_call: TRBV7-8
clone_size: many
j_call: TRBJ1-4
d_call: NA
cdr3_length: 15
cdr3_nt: TGTGCCAGCAGCCCCAACCTAGCGGCTAATGAAAAACTGTTTTTT
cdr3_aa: CASSPNLAANEKLFF

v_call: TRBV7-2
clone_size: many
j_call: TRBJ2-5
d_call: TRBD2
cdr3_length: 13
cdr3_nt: TGTGCCAGCGAAGCGGGATCCGGCGAGACCCAGTACTTC
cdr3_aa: CASEAGSGETQYF

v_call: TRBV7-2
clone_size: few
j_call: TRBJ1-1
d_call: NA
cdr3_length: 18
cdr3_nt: TGTGCCAGCAGCCCCCTCTCGGGCGGTGGAATGATGAACACTGAAGCTTTCTTT
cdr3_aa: CASSPLSGGGMMNTEAFF

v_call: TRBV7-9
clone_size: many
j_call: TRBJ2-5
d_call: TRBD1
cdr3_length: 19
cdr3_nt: TGTGCCAGCAGCATTGCCCTGCCCCAAGGACAGGGGTACCAAGAGACCCAGTACTTC
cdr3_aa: CASSIALPQGQGYQETQYF

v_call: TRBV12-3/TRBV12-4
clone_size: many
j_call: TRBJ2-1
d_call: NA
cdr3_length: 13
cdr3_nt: TGTGCCAGCAGAAAAACGACGGGTAATGAGCAGTTCTTC
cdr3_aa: CASRKTTGNEQFF

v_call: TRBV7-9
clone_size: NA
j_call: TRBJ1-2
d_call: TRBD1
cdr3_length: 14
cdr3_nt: TGTGCCAGCAGCCAGGGGGGAAATGACTATGGCTACACCTTC
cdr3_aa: CASSQGGNDYGYTF

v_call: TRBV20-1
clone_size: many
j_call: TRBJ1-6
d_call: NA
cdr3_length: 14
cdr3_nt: TGCAGTGCTAGCCAGGGGATTCATAATTCACCCCTCCACTTT
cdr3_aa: CSASQGIHNSPLHF

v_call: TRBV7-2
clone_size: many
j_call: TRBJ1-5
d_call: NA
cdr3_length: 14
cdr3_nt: TGTGCCAGCAGCTTAGCCGGGCCAGGTCAGCCCCAGCATTTT
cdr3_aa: CASSLAGPGQPQHF

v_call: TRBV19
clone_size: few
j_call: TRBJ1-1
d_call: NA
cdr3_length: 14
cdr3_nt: TGTGCCAGTAGTTTCCGACAGCGGAACACTGAAGCTTTCTTT
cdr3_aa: CASSFRQRNTEAFF

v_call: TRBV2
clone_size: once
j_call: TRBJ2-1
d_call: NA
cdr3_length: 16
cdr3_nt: TGTGCCAGCAGTGAAAGGTACGACCGCCGAAACAATGAGCAGTTCTTC
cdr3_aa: CASSERYDRRNNEQFF

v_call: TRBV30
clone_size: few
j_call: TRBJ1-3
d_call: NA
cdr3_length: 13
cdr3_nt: TGTGCCTGGGACAGAACCTCTGGAAACACCATATATTTT
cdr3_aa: CAWDRTSGNTIYF

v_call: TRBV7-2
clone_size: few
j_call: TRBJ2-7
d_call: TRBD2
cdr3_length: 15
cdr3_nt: TGTGCCAGCAGCTTCGAGCGGGACCCCTCCTACGAGCAGTACTTC
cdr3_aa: CASSFERDPSYEQYF

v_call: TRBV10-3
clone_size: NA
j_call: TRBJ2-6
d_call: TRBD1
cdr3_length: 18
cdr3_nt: TGTGCCATCAGTGCTACCGACAGGGTCCCGGCTGGGGCCAACGTCCTGACTTTC
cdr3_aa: CAISATDRVPAGANVLTF

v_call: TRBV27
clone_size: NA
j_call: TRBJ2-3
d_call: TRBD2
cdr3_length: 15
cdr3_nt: TGTGCCAGCAGGAGAGCGGGAGCGATGACAGATACGCAGTATTTT
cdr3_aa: CASRRAGAMTDTQYF

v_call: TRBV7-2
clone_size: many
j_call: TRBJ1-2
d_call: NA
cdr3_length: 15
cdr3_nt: TGTGCCAGCAGTTTCCACTCGGGACATCGTGAGGGCTACACCTTC
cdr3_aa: CASSFHSGHREGYTF

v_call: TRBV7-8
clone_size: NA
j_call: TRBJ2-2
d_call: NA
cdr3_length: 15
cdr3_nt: TGTGCCAGCAGCTTTGCCCCTCTTCACACCGGGGAGCTGTTTTTT
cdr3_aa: CASSFAPLHTGELFF

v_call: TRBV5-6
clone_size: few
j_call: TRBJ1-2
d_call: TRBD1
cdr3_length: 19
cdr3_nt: TGTGCCAGCAGCCCGTGGGGGACAGGGTCCCTCGAAGCTAACTATGGCTACACCTTC
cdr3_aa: CASSPWGTGSLEANYGYTF

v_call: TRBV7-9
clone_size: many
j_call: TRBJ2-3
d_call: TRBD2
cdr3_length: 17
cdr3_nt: TGTGCCAGCAGGGCCGAGATATGGCGGGAGGACACAGATACGCAGTATTTT
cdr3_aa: CASRAEIWREDTDTQYF

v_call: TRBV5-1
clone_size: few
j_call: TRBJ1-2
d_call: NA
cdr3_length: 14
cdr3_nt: TGCGCCAGCAGCTTGGACGGGAATAACTATGGCTACACCTTC
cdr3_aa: CASSLDGNNYGYTF

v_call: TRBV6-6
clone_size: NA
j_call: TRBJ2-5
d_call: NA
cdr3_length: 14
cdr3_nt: TGTGCCAGCAGTTACTTTGGTGAAGGGGAGACCCAGTACTTC
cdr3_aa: CASSYFGEGETQYF

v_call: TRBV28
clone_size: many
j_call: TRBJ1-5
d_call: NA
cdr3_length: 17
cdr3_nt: TGTGCCAGCAGTTCAGTAGCAATCGGTAATAGCAATCAGCCCCAGCATTTT
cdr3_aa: CASSSVAIGNSNQPQHF

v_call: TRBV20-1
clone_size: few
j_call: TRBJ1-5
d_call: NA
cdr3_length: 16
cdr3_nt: TGCAGTGCTAGTGTCGGCACGATGCTCAGCAATCAGCCCCAGCATTTT
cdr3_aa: CSASVGTMLSNQPQHF

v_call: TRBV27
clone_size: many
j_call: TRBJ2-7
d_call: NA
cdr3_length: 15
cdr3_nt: TGTGCCAGCAGTCTCAATAGCGGAAACCTCTACGAGCAGTACTTC
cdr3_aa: CASSLNSGNLYEQYF

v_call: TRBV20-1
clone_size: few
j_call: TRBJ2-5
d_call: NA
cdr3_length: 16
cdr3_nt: TGCAGTGTCTATAACCCCGGGGGGCCGCCCGCAGAGACCCAGTACTTC
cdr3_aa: CSVYNPGGPPAETQYF

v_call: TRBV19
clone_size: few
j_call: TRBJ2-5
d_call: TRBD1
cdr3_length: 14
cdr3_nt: TGTGCCAGTAGTACAGGACAGGGAGTAGGGCCCCAGTACTTC
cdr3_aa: CASSTGQGVGPQYF

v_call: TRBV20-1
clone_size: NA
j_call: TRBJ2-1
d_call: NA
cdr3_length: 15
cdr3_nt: TGCAGTGCTGGCCTGACAGCGTTTCAAGGGGATGAGCAGTTCTTC
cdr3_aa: CSAGLTAFQGDEQFF

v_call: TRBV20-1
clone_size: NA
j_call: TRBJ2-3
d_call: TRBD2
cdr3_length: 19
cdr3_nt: TGCAGTGCTAGAGGCGAGGGGACTAGCGTCAGAGCCCCGTCAGATACGCAGTATTTT
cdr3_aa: CSARGEGTSVRAPSDTQYF

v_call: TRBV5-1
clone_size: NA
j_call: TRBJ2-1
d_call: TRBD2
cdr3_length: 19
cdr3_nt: TGCGCCAGCAGCCCCCTGTCGGCTAGCGGGATTGTGAAATCGAATGAGCAGTTCTTC
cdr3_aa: CASSPLSASGIVKSNEQFF

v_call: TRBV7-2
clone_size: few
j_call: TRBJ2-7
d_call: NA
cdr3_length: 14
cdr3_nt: TGTGCCAGCAGCACCCTGACAGTCCCCTACGAGCAGTACTTC
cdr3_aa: CASSTLTVPYEQYF

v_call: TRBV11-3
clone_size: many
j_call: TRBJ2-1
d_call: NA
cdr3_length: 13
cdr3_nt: TGTGCCAGCAGCTTAGGGTTGGATAGTGAGCAGTTCTTC
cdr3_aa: CASSLGLDSEQFF